This T cell receptor (beta chain) is drawn from a study of T cells in Graves' hyperthyroidism and ophthalmopathy. Among the patients, aged 18 to 65, hyperthyroidism was newly diagnosed and had lasted under 2 months. Trimming cost V 8 bases and J 6 bases, with 14 bases left between them. The CDR3 extends over 12 amino acids. Germline values: CDR1 SQVTM, CDR2 ANQGSEA. Study findings and constraints: Appearing also in blood were most of the thyroid clonotypes expanded above 0.001.

This clonotype was seen at least ten times. Its specificity is unknown. TCR beta CDR3 regions were amplified from RNA. RT-PCR in the first round (using the HTBI primer set) targeted the TCR CDR3. TCRdb called the multiplex PCR reads again in MiXCR, with one record for every CDR3 protein. Of around 760,000 distinct CDR3 sequences listed, approximately 36% were seen once; the top ten hold approximately 31%. Sequenced input: blood. This rearrangement joins TRBV29-1 to TRBJ1-5, with D uncertain. The clonotype comes from a woman in her thirties or forties with Graves' hyperthyroidism. The CDR3 spells CSTAAVGQPQHF. The CDR3 DNA reads TGCAGCACCGCGGCAGTCGGTCAGCCCCAGCATTTT.